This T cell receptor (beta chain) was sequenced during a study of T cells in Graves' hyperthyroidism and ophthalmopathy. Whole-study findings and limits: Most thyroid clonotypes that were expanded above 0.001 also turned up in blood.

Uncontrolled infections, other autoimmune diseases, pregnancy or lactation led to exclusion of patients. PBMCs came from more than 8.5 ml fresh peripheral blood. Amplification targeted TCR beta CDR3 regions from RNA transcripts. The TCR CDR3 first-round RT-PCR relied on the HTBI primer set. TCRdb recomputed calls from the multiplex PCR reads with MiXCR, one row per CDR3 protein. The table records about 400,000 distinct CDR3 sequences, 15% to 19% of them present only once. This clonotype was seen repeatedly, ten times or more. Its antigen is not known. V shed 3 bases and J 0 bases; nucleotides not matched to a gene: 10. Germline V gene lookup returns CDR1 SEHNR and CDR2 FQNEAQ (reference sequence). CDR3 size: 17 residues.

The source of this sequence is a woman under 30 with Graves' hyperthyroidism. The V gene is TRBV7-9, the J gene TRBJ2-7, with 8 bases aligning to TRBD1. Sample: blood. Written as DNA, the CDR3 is TGTGCCAGCAGCTTGGGGCAACAGGGGGTAGGCTCCTACGAGCAGTACTTC. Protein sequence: CASSLGQQGVGSYEQYF.